Sequencing of this T cell receptor beta chain was carried out in a study of T cells in localized non-small cell lung cancer. Whole-study results and caveats: Appearance in adjacent lung was seen for a median around 61 of the top 100 tumor clones.

Method: immunoSEQ multiplex PCR; TCRdb's copy keeps in-frame clones and lacks some. The table shows 350 to 500 clones, with roughly a fifth occurring only once. This clone appeared once. Its antigen is unknown. Per germline, CDR1 SGHRS and CDR2 YFSETQ. The CDR3 has 15 amino acids. The V and J ends lost 0 bases and 3 bases respectively, with 7 bases between them. This chain links TRBV5-1 with TRBJ2-6; D ambiguous. The TCR originated in a female donor older than 55 with stage II squamous cell lung carcinoma. Sequencing was performed on normal lung tissue next to the tumor, taken before any cancer treatment. The CDR3 bases are TGCGCCAGCAGCTTGGGGGAAGTTGGGGCCAACGTCCTGACTTTC. Its protein product is CASSLGEVGANVLTF. Based on the CDR3 plus reference TRBV5-1 and TRBJ2-6, the full variable domain is KAGVTQTPRYLIKTRGQQVTLSCSPISGHRSVSWYQQTPGQGLQFLFEYFSETQRNKGNFPGRFSGRQFSNSRSEMNVSTLELGDSALYLCASSLGEVGANVLTFGAGSRLTVL.